A selection of T cell receptor beta chains follows, all from one sample in a study of shared clonotypes between healthy human individuals. Some clones are missing from TCRdb's copy, which holds only in-frame ones; the method was immunoSEQ multiplex PCR. Of some 2.1 million clones listed, around 93% are singletons. The specimen was naive CD8+ T cells from PBMCs. The receptor source for this set is a man between 18 and 29 years old in good health. Some clones in this sample may be carry-over from other donors' samples. Each CDR3 is given with its conserved first and last residue. A D gene is named only where the DNA matches it firmly. For some rows the clone size is stated as once, few or many, or as a class when expanded; others skip it.

>TRBV27|TRBD1|TRBJ2-3|-
TGTGCCAGCAGTTATCGTAGGACAGGGAGAGATACGCAGTATTTT
CASSYRRTGRDTQYF
>TRBV5-1|-|TRBJ2-1|-
TGCGCCAGCAGCCCCGAGGCCCGGACGGGATACAATGAGCAGTTCTTC
CASSPEARTGYNEQFF
>TRBV6-5|-|TRBJ1-1|-
TGTGCCAGCACCCCGGTTGGGGCTACTGAAGCTTTCTTT
CASTPVGATEAFF
>TRBV19|TRBD2|TRBJ2-7|-
TGTGCCAGTAGAGGTCCGGGACTAGCGCGCGAGCAGTACTTC
CASRGPGLAREQYF
>TRBV19|-|TRBJ2-7|-
TGTGCCAGCCGCCTCGGTGGTAGGGACGAGCAGTACTTC
CASRLGGRDEQYF
>TRBV9|TRBD1|TRBJ2-1|once
TGTGCCAGCAGCGTTGGACAGGGGGAGCAGTTCTTC
CASSVGQGEQFF
>TRBV7-9|TRBD1|TRBJ1-1|-
TGTGCCAGCAGCTCCCCGAGGACAGGGGGTCGGGTCACTGAAGCTTTCTTT
CASSSPRTGGRVTEAFF
>TRBV28|-|TRBJ1-2|-
TGTGCCAGCAGTTTCGTCCGCTATGGCTACACCTTC
CASSFVRYGYTF
>TRBV7-9|-|TRBJ2-2|-
TGTGCCAGCAGCTTGACCGGGACAAGGAACACCGGGGAGCTGTTTTTT
CASSLTGTRNTGELFF
>TRBV5-6|TRBD1|TRBJ2-7|-
TGTGCCAGCAGCCCGGGACAGGGGGCCTACGAGCAGTACTTC
CASSPGQGAYEQYF
>TRBV4-2|-|TRBJ2-3|-
TGTGCCAGCAGCCAAGATGGAGAGGGTAGCTTCGCAGATACGCAGTATTTT
CASSQDGEGSFADTQYF
>TRBV15|-|TRBJ1-2|once
TGTGCCACCAGCAACCGAGGAGACTGGAACACCTTC
CATSNRGDWNTF
>TRBV11-2|TRBD1|TRBJ2-1|-
TGTGCCAGCAGCTTAGGGACAGGGTATTTCTTC
CASSLGTGYFF
>TRBV19|-|TRBJ1-5|-
TGTGCCAGTACCTCAGGGCGCCAGCCCCAGCATTTT
CASTSGRQPQHF
>TRBV5-4|-|TRBJ2-7|once
TGTGCCAGCAGCTGGGGCGGAGTGGACGAGCAGTACTTC
CASSWGGVDEQYF
>TRBV7-9|TRBD2|TRBJ2-1|-
TGTGCCAGCAGCTACCGGGGTGGGAGGGTTGATGAGCAGTTCTTC
CASSYRGGRVDEQFF
>TRBV5-4|-|TRBJ1-2|-
TGTGCCAGCAGCGACGGGACGGAGTTTTATGGCTACACCTTC
CASSDGTEFYGYTF
>TRBV9|-|TRBJ2-5|-
TGTGCCAGCAGCGTAGCTTCTGGACAGGGCTTTAGCGGGGAGGTTCCGGAGACCCAGTACTTC
CASSVASGQGFSGEVPETQYF
>TRBV5-1|-|TRBJ1-1|-
TGCGCCAGCAGCTTGTCCTCAGGTCTGAACACTGAAGCTTTCTTT
CASSLSSGLNTEAFF
>TRBV9|-|TRBJ2-2|-
TGTGCCAGCAGCGTAGTGGGTTACACCGGGGAGCTGTTTTTT
CASSVVGYTGELFF
>TRBV27|TRBD1|TRBJ1-1|-
TGTGCCAGCAGTTTAGGGACAGCGAACACTGAAGCTTTCTTT
CASSLGTANTEAFF
>TRBV2|-|TRBJ2-7|-
TGTGCCAGCAGTGTATCGTACCGGGGGACCGACAACTGGGAGCAGTACTTC
CASSVSYRGTDNWEQYF
>TRBV2|-|TRBJ2-7|-
TGTGCCAGCAGGCTCCAGGGATACTACGAGCAGTACTTC
CASRLQGYYEQYF
>TRBV7-8|-|TRBJ2-1|-
TGTGCCAGCAGCTTAGAGAGCAGGGGACGTGAACTTGAGCAGTTCTTC
CASSLESRGRELEQFF
>TRBV14|-|TRBJ2-2|once
TGTGCCAGCAGCCGTACAGGGACCGGGGAGCTGTTTTTT
CASSRTGTGELFF
>TRBV7-9|-|TRBJ2-5|-
TGTGCCAGCAGCGAAACGAGACACAGCCAAGAGACCCAGTACTTC
CASSETRHSQETQYF
>TRBV27|TRBD1|TRBJ2-5|-
TGTGCCAGCAGAAGGAAGACAGGGGGCGATGAGACCCAGTACTTC
CASRRKTGGDETQYF
>TRBV2|TRBD2|TRBJ2-7|-
TGTGCCAGCAGTGAAGGCGGGAGAAACCTCTACGAGCAGTACTTC
CASSEGGRNLYEQYF
>TRBV19|-|TRBJ2-7|once
TGTGCCAGTAAGGACGGGCCCTACTCCTCCGAGCAGTACTTC
CASKDGPYSSEQYF
>TRBV27|-|TRBJ1-1|-
TGTGCCAGCAGTTTACTTGGGGTCACTGAAGCTTTCTTT
CASSLLGVTEAFF
>TRBV5-6|-|TRBJ2-2|once
TGTGCCAGCAGCTTGGACAGGGTATCCGGGAACACCGGGGAGCTGTTTTTT
CASSLDRVSGNTGELFF
>TRBV5-1|-|TRBJ1-4|-
TGCGCCAGCAGCATTGCGGCCGGGAATGAAAAACTGTTTTTT
CASSIAAGNEKLFF
>TRBV29-1|-|TRBJ1-1|once
TGCAGCGTTGAAAGGTTGGGGAACACTGAAGCTTTCTTT
CSVERLGNTEAFF
>TRBV6-1|-|TRBJ2-7|-
TGTGCCAGCAGGGAACGGACAGCCTACGAGCAGTACTTC
CASRERTAYEQYF
>TRBV27|-|TRBJ2-7|-
TGTGCCAGCAGTTTATCATCGGGGGCAGGGATCGATCGGTGGCAGTACTTC
CASSLSSGAGIDRWQYF